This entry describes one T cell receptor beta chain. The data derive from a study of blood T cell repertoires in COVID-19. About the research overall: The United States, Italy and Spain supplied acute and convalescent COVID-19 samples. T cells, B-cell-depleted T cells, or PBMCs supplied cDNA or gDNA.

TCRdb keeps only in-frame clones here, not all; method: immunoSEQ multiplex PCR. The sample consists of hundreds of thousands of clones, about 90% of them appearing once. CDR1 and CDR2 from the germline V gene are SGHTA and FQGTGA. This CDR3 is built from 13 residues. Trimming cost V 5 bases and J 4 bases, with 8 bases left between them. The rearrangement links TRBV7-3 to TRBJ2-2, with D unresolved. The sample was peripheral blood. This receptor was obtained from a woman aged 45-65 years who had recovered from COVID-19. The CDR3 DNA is TGTGCCAGCAGCCCTGGCCCCACCGGGGAGCTGTTTTTT. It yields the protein CASSPGPTGELFF.